These 24 T cell receptor beta chains share one sample of origin, sequenced in a study of technical replicates of blood from several donors. Produced via immunoSEQ multiplex PCR; TCRdb's table is partial and in-frame only. The data show tens of thousands of clones, 90% to 95% seen once. Source material: T cells isolated from PBMCs. The receptors derive from a human donor in good health.

This rearrangement joins TRBV2 to TRBJ1-2; 7 nucleotides align to TRBD1. The trim removed 7 bases at V and 8 bases at J, leaving 13 bases unmatched. The CDR3 runs to 14 residues. The germline CDR1 and CDR2 sequences are SNHLY and FYNNEI. This CDR3 reads CASKQGGRSWGYTF. The CDR3 DNA reads as TGTGCCAGCAAGCAGGGGGGCCGCTCCTGGGGCTACACCTTC.

The CDR3 is CASMLDRESYEQYF. Written as DNA, the CDR3 is TGTGCCAGCATGCTGGACAGGGAATCCTACGAGCAGTACTTC. The rearrangement uses TRBV2 and TRBJ2-7; 8 bases match TRBD1. Germline-derived CDR1 and CDR2 are SNHLY and FYNNEI. V shed 7 bases and J 1 base; nucleotides not matched to a gene: 6. The CDR3 length is 14 residues.

V usage is TRBV9 and J usage is TRBJ2-3; TRBD2 might be the D (6 bases). The CDR3 is 16 amino acids. Germline V gene data show CDR1 as SGDLS and CDR2 as YYNGEE. V lost 4 bases, J lost 5 bases, and 20 bases lay in between. CDR3 in DNA: TGTGCCAGCAGCTTCCCTGTTGGGCGGGATGTAGATACGCAGTATTTT. This sequence encodes CASSFPVGRDVDTQYF.

This rearrangement joins TRBV7-9 to TRBJ2-7, with 11 bases matching TRBD1. The CDR3 runs 15 residues. With V trimmed by 5 bases and J by 3 bases, 6 bases remained unmatched. Per germline, CDR1 SEHNR and CDR2 FQNEAQ (reference sequence). The DNA for the CDR3 is TGTGCCAGCAGCCCCGGGACAGGGGGAAACTACGAGCAGTACTTC. It codes for CASSPGTGGNYEQYF.

This chain uses TRBV5-1 with TRBJ1-2, with 9 bases matching TRBD1. Germline V gives CDR1 SGHRS, CDR2 YFSETQ. The CDR3 totals 17 residues. Trimming removed 0 bases from V and 6 bases from J; junction bases left unmatched: 12. CDR3 DNA sequence: TGCGCCAGCAGCTTGGAACCATGGGGACAGGGAGGAGATGGCTACACCTTC. Translating it yields CASSLEPWGQGGDGYTF.

This clone has just one count. The chain uses TRBV19 and TRBJ2-3; D is uncertain. V lost 3 bases and J 2 bases, leaving 12 bases between the germline ends. The CDR3 is made up of 15 amino acids. The germline V gene encodes CDR1 LNHDA and CDR2 SQIVND (reference sequence). The CDR3 reads CASSIGDKLTDTQYF. For the CDR3, the DNA is TGTGCCAGTAGTATCGGCGACAAGCTCACAGATACGCAGTATTTT.

This clone has only one observation. The rearrangement links TRBV5-1 to TRBJ2-1; a possible D gene is TRBD2 (6 bases). In germline, CDR1 is SGHRS, CDR2 YFSETQ. Deletions cut 1 base from V and 8 bases from J, with 10 bases between. The CDR3 extends over 13 amino acids. The CDR3 sequence is CASSLLKRDEQFF. Here the CDR3 DNA reads TGCGCCAGCAGCTTGCTTAAGCGGGATGAGCAGTTCTTC.

The chain carries TRBV6-5 and TRBJ1-6; 8 nucleotides align to TRBD1. CDR1 and CDR2 from the germline V gene are MNHEY and SVGAGI. CDR3 length equals 15 residues. The V segment lost 6 bases and the J segment 7 bases; nucleotides outside the gene matches: 8. CDR3 bases: TGTGCCAGCAGCACGGGACAGGAAATAAATTCACCCCTCCACTTT. The encoded protein is CASSTGQEINSPLHF.

DNA for the CDR3: TGTGCCAGCAGCGCCTCGGACAGGGGTACGTACGAGCAGTACTTC. Amino acid sequence: CASSASDRGTYEQYF. J is TRBJ2-7 and V is TRBV7-2, with 9 bases fitting TRBD1. CDR3 size: 15 residues. The germline gives CDR1 SGHTA, CDR2 FQGNSA. After removal of 5 bases from V and 4 bases from J, the junction contained 9 bases not matched to a gene.

The CDR3 is CASSPTVPQDTQYF. The CDR3 DNA is TGTGCCAGCAGCCCAACGGTACCCCAAGATACGCAGTATTTT. This chain uses TRBV9 with TRBJ2-3, with D unclear. The CDR3 contains 14 residues. V was clipped by 4 bases and J by 5 bases, with 14 bases between them. Germline V gene lookup returns CDR1 SGDLS and CDR2 YYNGEE.

Regarding this clone: This CDR3 is also generated by other DNA sequences in the sample. DNA for the CDR3: TGTGCCTGCAAGACAGGTAGCACTGAAGCTTTCTTT. Protein: CACKTGSTEAFF. This sequence joins TRBV30 and TRBJ1-1; tentative D call: TRBD1 (6 bases). Germline lookup yields CDR1 GTSNPN and CDR2 SVGIG (reference sequence). The germline V and J ends were trimmed by 6 bases and 4 bases, with 12 bases remaining between them. This CDR3 has 12 amino acids. Supplemented by reference TRBV30 and TRBJ1-1, the full variable domain reads SQTIHQWPATLVQPVGSPLSLECTVEGTSNPNLYWYRQAAGRGLQLLFYSVGIGQISSEVPQNLSASRPQDRQFILSSKKLLLSDSGFYLCACKTGSTEAFFGQGTRLTVV.

The chain employs TRBV14 and TRBJ2-7, with D unresolved. V lost 1 base and J 7 bases, leaving 5 bases between the germline ends. Germline-derived CDR1 and CDR2 are SGHDN and FVKESK. The CDR3 is 11 amino acids. CDR3 bases: TGTGCCAGCAGCCAAGTATTTGAGCAGTACTTC. Translated, it gives CASSQVFEQYF.

The rearrangement uses TRBV6-5 and TRBJ2-7; 10 positions match TRBD2. V lost 2 bases and J lost 2; bases outside the gene matches: 6. The V gene's germline CDR1 is MNHEY and CDR2 SVGAGI. CDR3 length equals 16 residues. The CDR3 loop is CASSYSRTSGTYEQYF. CDR3 bases: TGTGCCAGCAGTTACAGCCGGACTAGCGGTACCTACGAGCAGTACTTC.

This sequence joins TRBV27 and TRBJ1-6; D is possibly TRBD1 (5 bases). This CDR3 has 13 amino acids. CDR1 is MNHEY and CDR2 is SMNVEV in the germline V gene (reference sequence). The DNA for the CDR3 is TGTGCTATCGGGGGCTCCTATAATTCACCCCTCCACTTT. This codes for CAIGGSYNSPLHF.

This clone was seen a single time. V usage is TRBV10-1 and J usage is TRBJ2-1; D call uncertain. Germline V gene lookup returns CDR1 WNHNN and CDR2 SYGVQD (reference sequence). The V gene lost 2 bases and the J gene lost 8 bases, with 19 bases spanning the gap. The CDR3 loop spans 16 amino acids. The CDR3 protein is CASSEGSRPRFDEQFF. The CDR3 DNA sequence: TGCGCCAGCAGTGAGGGTAGCCGGCCGCGATTCGATGAGCAGTTCTTC.

The chain combines TRBV5-6 with TRBJ1-1; 9 positions agree with TRBD1. Germline V gene sequence: CDR1 SGHDT, CDR2 YYEEEE. The CDR3 extends over 16 amino acids. J lost 5 bases, V lost 4 bases, and 12 bases had no gene match. This CDR3 is CASSQKPGTGITEAFF. In nucleotides, the CDR3 is TGTGCCAGCAGCCAAAAGCCCGGGACAGGGATTACTGAAGCTTTCTTT.

The rearrangement uses TRBV7-9 and TRBJ2-1; the D gene is possibly TRBD1 (5 bases). CDR1 and CDR2 from the germline V gene are SEHNR and FQNEAQ (reference sequence). V lost 3 bases and J 6 bases, leaving 9 bases between the germline ends. This CDR3 is built from 13 residues. The CDR3 DNA sequence: TGTGCCAGCAGCTTTCAGGGCGGCAATGAGCAGTTCTTC. Its protein product is CASSFQGGNEQFF.

The chain recombines TRBV28 with TRBJ1-1; D is undetermined. Germline loops: CDR1 MDHEN, CDR2 SYDVKM. The V end lost 0 bases, the J end lost 1 base, and 9 bases lay between the germline ends. CDR3 size: 15 residues. CDR3 amino acids: CASSLWYSTNTEAFF. The CDR3 DNA follows: TGTGCCAGCAGTTTATGGTACTCTACGAACACTGAAGCTTTCTTT. The complete variable domain, with remaining parts taken from reference TRBV28 and TRBJ1-1, reads DVKVTQSSRYLVKRTGEKVFLECVQDMDHENMFWYRQDPGLGLRLIYFSYDVKMKEKGDIPEGYSVSREKKERFSLILESASTNQTSMYLCASSLWYSTNTEAFFGQGTRLTVV.

The chain employs TRBV5-5 and TRBJ2-7; 8 positions agree with TRBD1. Looked up from germline, CDR1 is SGHKS and CDR2 is YYEKEE (reference sequence). J was trimmed by 2 bases and V by 4 bases; bases with no gene match: 8. The CDR3 length is 15 residues. The CDR3 nucleotides read TGTGCCAGCAGCCCCGGGACGGGACAGGCCTACGAGCAGTACTTC. It codes for CASSPGTGQAYEQYF.

This chain connects TRBV10-3 to TRBJ2-7; TRBD2 matches 12 bases. Trimming removed 1 base from V and 4 bases from J; junction bases left unmatched: 5. The CDR3 has 16 amino acids. Germline V gives CDR1 ENHRY, CDR2 SYGVKD. CDR3 in DNA: TGTGCCATCAGTGAGTATTGGACTAGCGGGACTTACGAGCAGTACTTC. This sequence encodes CAISEYWTSGTYEQYF.

The genes are TRBV5-1 and TRBJ2-7; the D gene is possibly TRBD2 (6 bases). V lost 0 bases and J lost 4, with 11 bases in between. CDR1 SGHRS and CDR2 YFSETQ come from the germline V gene. The CDR3 has 14 residues. Here the CDR3 reads CASSLAGGAYEQYF. DNA of the CDR3: TGCGCCAGCAGCTTGGCAGGCGGGGCGTACGAGCAGTACTTC.

This chain links TRBV27 with TRBJ2-1; 13 bases fit TRBD2. The J segment lost 10 bases and the V segment lost 4 bases, leaving 7 bases of the junction unmatched. The CDR3 covers 15 residues. Germline V gives CDR1 MNHEY, CDR2 SMNVEV (reference sequence). In DNA, the CDR3 is TGTGCCAGCAGTTCCGGACTAGCGGGAGTACAGGAGCAGTTCTTC. Translating it yields CASSSGLAGVQEQFF.

The CDR3 bases are TGTGCCAGCAGCTTACCCCAGACAGGGGAAGGTACTGGCTACACCTTC. Residues: CASSLPQTGEGTGYTF. This sequence joins TRBV11-2 and TRBJ1-2, with 8 nucleotides matching TRBD1. The ends lost 2 bases at V and 7 bases at J; junction bases unmatched: 12. From germline, CDR1 is SGHAT and CDR2 FQNNGV. The CDR3 length is 16 residues.

The chain combines TRBV2 with TRBJ2-3; 9 bases line up with TRBD1. CDR1 and CDR2 from the germline V gene are SNHLY and FYNNEI. V trimming: 7 bases; J trimming: 4 bases; junction bases outside the gene matches: 12. This CDR3 contains 16 residues. CDR3 sequence (DNA): TGTGCCAGCATGGACCGGACAGGGGCGAAGTCAGATACGCAGTATTTT. This codes for CASMDRTGAKSDTQYF.